A single sample gave rise to the 20 T cell receptor beta chains below, sequenced in a study of identical twins listed by TCRdb under 2016. Libraries were constructed by 5' RACE. TCRdb records Illumina HiSeq 2000 as the sequencer. The public reads were reprocessed in TCRdb via fastp at Q25 and MiXCR, keeping in-frame beta chains. Each record represents a unique CDR3 protein, reported with the most common genes and DNA among its rows. The sample profile shows just over 500,000 distinct CDR3 sequences; less than 25% of them were found once. The ten largest clones represent 0.91% of the sample. This sample also appeared in a second study, on T cells expressing NK-cell markers.

The sample taken for sequencing was CD4+ T cells sorted from blood. These receptors were collected from a woman under 30 in good health.

This clonotype turned up a few times. J is TRBJ2-1 and V is TRBV20-1, with 7 bases matching TRBD2. Germline lookup yields CDR1 DFQATT and CDR2 SNEGSKA (reference sequence). The V gene end was trimmed by 1 base and the J gene end by 3 bases; junction bases not matched to a gene: 9. The CDR3 totals 16 residues. The DNA of the CDR3 is TGCAGTGCTAGAGCCGTAGCGGGTACCCACTACAATGAGCAGTTCTTC. Its translation: CSARAVAGTHYNEQFF.

The V gene is TRBV3-1, the J gene TRBJ2-1, with 9 positions matching TRBD2. The J segment lost 9 bases and the V segment lost 2 bases, leaving 5 bases of the junction unmatched. CDR3 length equals 14 residues. Germline V gene lookup returns CDR1 LGHDT and CDR2 YNNKEL (reference sequence). CDR3 in DNA: TGTGCCAGCAGCCAAATCCTAGCGGGACGTGAGCAGTTCTTC. Translating gives CASSQILAGREQFF.

This clonotype was counted a few times. The chain uses TRBV5-6 and TRBJ1-2, with 9 bases identical to TRBD1. The CDR3 sequence is 15 residues long. Germline trimming cut 1 base from V and 3 bases from J; bases unmatched to any gene: 4. CDR1 SGHDT and CDR2 YYEEEE come from the germline V gene. CDR3 sequence: CASSLLQGAYYGYTF. The CDR3 DNA is TGTGCCAGCAGCTTGCTACAGGGGGCCTACTATGGCTACACCTTC.

V and J are TRBV6-1 and TRBJ2-5; the D is unclear. This CDR3 is built from 14 residues. V was trimmed by 7 bases and J by 3 bases, leaving 15 bases between them. Germline assignment: CDR1 MNHNS and CDR2 SASEGT. CDR3 protein: CASTDRHPEETQYF. DNA for the CDR3: TGTGCCAGCACCGATCGGCACCCGGAAGAGACCCAGTACTTC.

The J gene is TRBJ2-3, the V gene TRBV9; D remains ambiguous. CDR3 size: 12 residues. Germline values: CDR1 SGDLS, CDR2 YYNGEE. Trimming shortened V by 4 bases and J by 6 bases, and 9 bases separated the two germline ends. The CDR3 DNA reads TGTGCCAGCAGCTTCTTCGACGATACGCAGTATTTT. This translates into CASSFFDDTQYF.

This chain's CDR3 is CSVEDKQGIRSYNSPLHF. DNA of the CDR3: TGCAGCGTTGAAGATAAACAGGGGATTAGGTCCTATAATTCACCCCTCCACTTT. The chain links TRBV29-1 to TRBJ1-6; 7 positions agree with TRBD1. This CDR3 contains 18 residues. V dropped 0 bases and J dropped 1; count of bases not matched to a gene: 9. From germline, CDR1 is SQVTM and CDR2 ANQGSEA.

As DNA, the CDR3 is TGTGCCAGCAGTTTAATGACGGCAAACACTGAAGCTTTCTTT. This gives the protein CASSLMTANTEAFF. This sequence joins TRBV12-3 or TRBV12-4 and TRBJ1-1; D is unresolved. The CDR3 length is 14 residues. V lost 2 bases, J lost 2 bases, and 9 bases lay in between.

This clonotype was picked up a small number of times. The V and J genes are TRBV20-1 and TRBJ1-4; D is unresolved. Between the trimmed V and J ends, which lost 3 bases and 8 bases, there was a span of 10 bases. Germline-derived CDR1 and CDR2 are DFQATT and SNEGSKA (reference sequence). The length of the CDR3 is 12 residues. CDR3 DNA sequence: TGCAGTGCTAGTTTTGGCGGCGAAAAACTGTTTTTT. It codes for CSASFGGEKLFF.

CDR3: CSARDKQGTFF. CDR3 sequence (DNA): TGCAGTGCTAGAGATAAGCAGGGTACGTTCTTC. The chain has TRBV20-1 and TRBJ2-1; weak D call: TRBD1 (5 bases). The CDR3 has 11 amino acids. Germline lookup yields CDR1 DFQATT and CDR2 SNEGSKA (reference sequence). The V end lost 0 bases, the J end lost 15 bases, and 12 bases lay between the germline ends.

The rearrangement links TRBV9 to TRBJ2-2; a possible D gene is TRBD2 (6 bases). This CDR3 region has 15 residues. CDR1 and CDR2 from the germline V gene are SGDLS and YYNGEE. V lost 4 bases and J 3 bases, leaving 13 bases between the germline ends. CDR3 sequence (DNA): TGTGCCAGCAGCAAGGGACTGGAGGACACCGGGGAGCTGTTTTTT. It yields the protein CASSKGLEDTGELFF.

This chain connects TRBV12-3 or TRBV12-4 to TRBJ2-1, with a possible D match to TRBD2 (5 bases). The ends were cut back, 4 bases at V and 4 bases at J, with 11 bases in the middle. CDR3 length: 14 residues. CDR3 protein: CASSSLTRYNEQFF. As DNA, the CDR3 is TGTGCCAGCAGTTCGTTAACTAGATACAATGAGCAGTTCTTC.

This clonotype occurred many times. This chain connects TRBV7-9 to TRBJ2-7, with D possibly being TRBD1 (5 bases). The CDR3 is 12 amino acids. V gave up 5 bases and J gave up 6 bases, with 11 bases separating them. Germline V gene data show CDR1 as SEHNR and CDR2 as FQNEAQ (reference sequence). Written as DNA, the CDR3 is TGTGCCAGCAGCCCCGGACAATTCGAGCAGTACTTC. Translating gives CASSPGQFEQYF.

This clonotype has more than one count but fewer than ten. The CDR3 loop is CASAGTGGTEAFF. CDR3 bases: TGCGCCAGCGCCGGGACAGGGGGGACTGAAGCTTTCTTT. The chain employs TRBV5-1 and TRBJ1-1; TRBD1 agrees at 11 bases. The CDR3 has 13 amino acids. Germline V lookup: CDR1 SGHRS, CDR2 YFSETQ. With 7 bases clipped from V and 5 bases from J, the junction kept 4 bases outside the gene matches.

The V call is TRBV12-3 or TRBV12-4, the J call TRBJ2-2; D not certain. The CDR3 has 13 residues. Between the trimmed V and J ends, which lost 2 bases and 8 bases, there was a span of 9 bases. The CDR3 sequence: CASSLMRTGELFF. The DNA of the CDR3 is TGTGCCAGCAGTTTAATGAGAACTGGGGAGCTGTTTTTT.

This clonotype was detected ten times or more. The chain combines TRBV27 with TRBJ1-1; D is undetermined. CDR3 size: 13 residues. Germline CDR1 MNHEY, CDR2 SMNVEV (reference sequence). V was pared by 0 bases and J by 4 bases, with 6 bases between. The chain's CDR3 is CASSLSRSTEAFF. CDR3 DNA sequence: TGTGCCAGCAGTTTATCACGGTCCACTGAAGCTTTCTTT.

The rearrangement links TRBV12-3 or TRBV12-4 to TRBJ2-7; 8 bases fit TRBD1. The junction had 10 bases not matched to a gene; V was cut back by 6 bases and J by 0 bases. The CDR3 extends over 16 amino acids. The DNA of the CDR3 is TGTGCCAGCAGCCGCGTCCGGGACAGGACCTCCTACGAGCAGTACTTC. It yields the protein CASSRVRDRTSYEQYF.

The chain uses TRBV9 and TRBJ1-5, with D hard to call. The CDR3 has 13 amino acids. Germline V gene sequence: CDR1 SGDLS, CDR2 YYNGEE. V gave up 2 bases and J gave up 8 bases, with 11 bases separating them. The CDR3 sequence: CASSVFGYEPQHF. In DNA, the CDR3 is TGTGCCAGCAGCGTTTTTGGGTATGAGCCCCAGCATTTT.

CDR3 residues: CASSLAGGGDEQFF. The CDR3 DNA follows: TGCGCCAGCAGCTTGGCCGGCGGGGGGGATGAGCAGTTCTTC. The chain links TRBV5-1 to TRBJ2-1; 9 nucleotides agree with TRBD2. V was clipped by 0 bases and J by 8 bases; unmatched bases: 3. CDR1 and CDR2 from the germline V gene are SGHRS and YFSETQ. The CDR3 extends over 14 amino acids.

In this sample, this clonotype turned up a few times. The chain combines TRBV5-1 with TRBJ1-2; no clear D gene. From germline, CDR1 is SGHRS and CDR2 YFSETQ. The CDR3 is made up of 13 amino acids. Trimming left V 4 bases short and J 8 bases short, with 15 bases between. CDR3 amino acids: CASSEPQSGGYTF. CDR3 in DNA: TGCGCCAGCAGCGAACCCCAATCTGGAGGCTACACCTTC.

This clonotype was seen repeatedly, ten times or more. The rearrangement links TRBV2 to TRBJ2-5; D not certain. This CDR3 is built from 13 residues. V was cut by 7 bases and J by 5 bases, with 14 bases left in between. The germline CDR1 and CDR2 sequences are SNHLY and FYNNEI. DNA for the CDR3: TGTGCCAGCACCCCGGGCCCAAGGGAGACCCAGTACTTC. The encoded protein is CASTPGPRETQYF.